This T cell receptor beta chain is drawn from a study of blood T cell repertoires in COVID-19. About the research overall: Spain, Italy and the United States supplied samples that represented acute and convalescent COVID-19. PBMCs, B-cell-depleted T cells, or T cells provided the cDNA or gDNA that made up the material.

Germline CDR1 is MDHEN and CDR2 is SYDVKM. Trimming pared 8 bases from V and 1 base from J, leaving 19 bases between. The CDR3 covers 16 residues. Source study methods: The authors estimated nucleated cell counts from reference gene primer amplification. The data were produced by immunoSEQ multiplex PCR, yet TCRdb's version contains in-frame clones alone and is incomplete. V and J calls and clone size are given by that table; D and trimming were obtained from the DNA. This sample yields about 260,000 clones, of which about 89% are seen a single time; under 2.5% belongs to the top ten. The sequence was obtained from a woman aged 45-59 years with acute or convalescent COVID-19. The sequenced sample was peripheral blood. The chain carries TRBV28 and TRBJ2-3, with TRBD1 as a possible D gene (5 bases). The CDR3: CASYPGWQVGTDTQYF. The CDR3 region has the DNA TGTGCCAGCTACCCAGGGTGGCAGGTGGGCACAGATACGCAGTATTTT.